The 4 T cell receptor beta chains reported below all come from one sample, sequenced in a study of cytomegalovirus exposure and HLA in healthy donors. PCR amplification relied on 60 Vbeta primers (plus 13 Jbeta primers). The repertoire was sequenced with immunoSEQ multiplex PCR; TCRdb's copy has only in-frame clones and lacks some. The sample lists 110,000 to 150,000 clones, around 10% occurring once. Sequenced: PBMCs. The receptors stem from a male donor in good health and CMV-seronegative.

The chain couples TRBV9 to TRBJ1-1; D possibly corresponds to TRBD1 (5 bases). Deletions cut 8 bases from V and 3 bases from J, with 14 bases between. Germline lookup yields CDR1 SGDLS and CDR2 YYNGEE. This CDR3 region has 13 residues. The DNA of the CDR3 is TGTGCCAGTGGTTGGGGGAGGGACACTGAAGCTTTCTTT. It encodes CASGWGRDTEAFF. Supplemented by reference TRBV9 and TRBJ1-1, the full variable domain reads DSGVTQTPKHLITATGQRVTLRCSPRSGDLSVYWYQQSLDQGLQFLIQYYNGEERAKGNILERFSAQQFPDLHSELNLSSLELGDSALYFCASGWGRDTEAFFGQGTRLTVV.

The chain carries TRBV5-4 and TRBJ2-3; D perhaps matches TRBD1 (6 bases). Germline V gene sequence: CDR1 SGHNT, CDR2 YYREEE (reference sequence). The CDR3 runs 14 residues. V gave up 0 bases and J gave up 4 bases, with 9 bases separating them. CDR3 DNA: TGTGCCAGCAGCTTGGGGACAGCCCCAGATACGCAGTATTTT. Translating it yields CASSLGTAPDTQYF.

This clone has more than one count but fewer than ten. CDR3 region: CASSLTSTSTDTQYF. In DNA form, the CDR3 reads TGCGCCAGCAGCTTGACTAGTACGAGCACAGATACGCAGTATTTT. The chain joins TRBV5-1 to TRBJ2-3; D is perhaps TRBD2 (5 bases). The CDR3 extends over 15 amino acids. With 1 base removed from V and 0 bases from J, the gap between germline ends came to 9 bases. CDR1 is SGHRS, CDR2 YFSETQ, per germline.

This clone was detected only a few times. The CDR3 sequence: CASSQDRHRSYEQYF. The CDR3 DNA is TGCGCCAGCAGCCAAGATCGACACCGCTCCTACGAGCAGTACTTC. The rearrangement joins TRBV4-3 to TRBJ2-7; D is unclear. V was trimmed by 0 bases and J by 0 bases, leaving 9 bases between them. Per germline, CDR1 LGHNA and CDR2 YSLEER. The CDR3 covers 15 residues.